This T cell receptor (beta chain) is drawn from a study of cytomegalovirus exposure and HLA in healthy donors. On the study more broadly: In a previous analysis, 120 million or so unique TCR beta sequences were found from 150 million to 200 million T cells.

Findings of the study overall: In a later analysis, TCR association rates varied by HLA locus: DRB1 most, HLA-C fewest.

J gave up 3 bases and V 6 bases, and 10 bases lay outside the gene matches. In germline, CDR1 is SQVTM, CDR2 ANQGSEA. This CDR3 comprises 14 residues. Primers for the PCR totalled 60 Vbeta and 13 Jbeta. The table came from immunoSEQ multiplex PCR; TCRdb's copy has only in-frame clones and leaves some out. In the table there are tens of thousands of clones, around 82% of which are singletons. In its sample, this clone was seen a few times. Its antigen is still unknown. This clonotype was obtained from a woman younger than 35 in good health and CMV-seropositive. The chain recombines TRBV29-1 with TRBJ1-2; 7 positions agree with TRBD1. Specimen: PBMCs. For the CDR3, the DNA is TGCAGCGTCAACAGGGGCCCCCCACACTATGGCTACACCTTC. The encoded protein is CSVNRGPPHYGYTF.